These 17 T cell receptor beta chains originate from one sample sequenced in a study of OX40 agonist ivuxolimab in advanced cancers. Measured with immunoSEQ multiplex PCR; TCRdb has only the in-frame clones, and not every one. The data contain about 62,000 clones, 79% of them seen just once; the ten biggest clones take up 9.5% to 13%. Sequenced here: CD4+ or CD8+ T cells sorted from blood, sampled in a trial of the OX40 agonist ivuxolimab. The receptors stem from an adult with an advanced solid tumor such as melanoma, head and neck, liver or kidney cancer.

This CDR3 is CASSPRDLYEQYF. As DNA, the CDR3 is TGTGCCAGCAGCCCACGGGACCTCTACGAGCAGTACTTC. The gene calls are TRBV7-3 and TRBJ2-7; D could derive from TRBD1 or TRBD2 (5 bases each). The length of the CDR3 is 13 residues. CDR1 and CDR2 from the germline V gene are SGHTA and FQGTGA. V lost 5 bases, J lost 3 bases, and 11 bases lay in between.

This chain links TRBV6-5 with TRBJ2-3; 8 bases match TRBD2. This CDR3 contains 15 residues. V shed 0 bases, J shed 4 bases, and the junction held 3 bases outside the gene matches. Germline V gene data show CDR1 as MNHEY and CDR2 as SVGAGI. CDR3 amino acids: CASSYSGLASDTQYF. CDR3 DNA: TGTGCCAGCAGTTACTCCGGACTAGCCTCAGATACGCAGTATTTT.

CDR3 in amino acids: CASRNAKRGVEETQYF. Here the CDR3 DNA reads TGTGCCAGCAGGAACGCGAAAAGGGGTGTTGAAGAGACCCAGTACTTC. V is TRBV11-2 and J is TRBJ2-5, with D maybe TRBD1 (5 bases). The germline V gene has CDR1 SGHAT and CDR2 FQNNGV. The CDR3 loop spans 16 amino acids. V lost 6 bases and J 3 bases, leaving 20 bases between the germline ends.

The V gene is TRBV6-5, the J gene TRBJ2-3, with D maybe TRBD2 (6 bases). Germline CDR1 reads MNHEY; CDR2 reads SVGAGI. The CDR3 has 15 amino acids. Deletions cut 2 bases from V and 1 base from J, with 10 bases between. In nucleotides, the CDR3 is TGTGCCAGCAGTTACAGCGGGTCAGGCACAGATACGCAGTATTTT. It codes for CASSYSGSGTDTQYF.

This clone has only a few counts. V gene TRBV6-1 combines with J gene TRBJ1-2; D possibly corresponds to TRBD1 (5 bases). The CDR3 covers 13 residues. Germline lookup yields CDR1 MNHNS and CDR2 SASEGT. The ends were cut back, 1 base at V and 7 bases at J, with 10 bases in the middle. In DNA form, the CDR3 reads TGTGCCAGCAGTGAAGGCAGGGTCGGTGGCTACACCTTC. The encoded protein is CASSEGRVGGYTF.

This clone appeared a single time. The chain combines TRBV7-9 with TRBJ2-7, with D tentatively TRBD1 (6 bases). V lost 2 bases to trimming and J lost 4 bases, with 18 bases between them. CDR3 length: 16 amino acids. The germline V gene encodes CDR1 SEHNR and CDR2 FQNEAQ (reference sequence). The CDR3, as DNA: TGTGCCAGCAGCTTATACCCGCCGACAGGAGATTACGAGCAGTACTTC. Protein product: CASSLYPPTGDYEQYF.

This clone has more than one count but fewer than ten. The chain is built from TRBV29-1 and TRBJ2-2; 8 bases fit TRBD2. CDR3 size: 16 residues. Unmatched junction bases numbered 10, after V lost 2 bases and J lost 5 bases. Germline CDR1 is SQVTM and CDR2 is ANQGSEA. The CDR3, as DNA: TGCAGCGTTGAATTCCGGGAGGGCCTCTTTACCGGGGAGCTGTTTTTT. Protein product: CSVEFREGLFTGELFF.

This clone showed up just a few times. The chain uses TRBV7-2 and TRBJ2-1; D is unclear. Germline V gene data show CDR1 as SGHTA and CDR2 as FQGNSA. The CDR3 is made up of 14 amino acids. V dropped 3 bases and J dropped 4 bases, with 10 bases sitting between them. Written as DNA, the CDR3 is TGTGCCAGCAGCTTTGGGGTCGAATACAATGAGCAGTTCTTC. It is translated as CASSFGVEYNEQFF.

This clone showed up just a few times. This chain's CDR3 is CASSLLIGTEAFF. Written as DNA, the CDR3 is TGTGCCAGCAGCTTATTGATCGGGACTGAAGCTTTCTTT. The genes are TRBV7-2 and TRBJ1-1; no definite D call. This CDR3 has 13 amino acids. Germline values: CDR1 SGHTA, CDR2 FQGNSA. V lost 2 bases to trimming and J lost 5 bases, with 9 bases between them.

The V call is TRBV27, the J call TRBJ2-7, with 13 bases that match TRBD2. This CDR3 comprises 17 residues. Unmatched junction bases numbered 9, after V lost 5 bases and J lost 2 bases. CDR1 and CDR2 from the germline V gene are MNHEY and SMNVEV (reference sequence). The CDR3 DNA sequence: TGTGCCAGCAGTCGAGGGACTAGCGGGGTGGGCACCTACGAGCAGTACTTC. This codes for CASSRGTSGVGTYEQYF.

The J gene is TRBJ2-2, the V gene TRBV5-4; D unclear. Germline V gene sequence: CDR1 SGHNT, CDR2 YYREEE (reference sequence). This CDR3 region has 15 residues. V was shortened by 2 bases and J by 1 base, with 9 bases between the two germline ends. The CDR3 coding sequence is TGTGCCAGCAGCTTCCGTCGACAGAACACCGGGGAGCTGTTTTTT. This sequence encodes CASSFRRQNTGELFF. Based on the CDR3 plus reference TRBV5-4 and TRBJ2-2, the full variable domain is ETGVTQSPTHLIKTRGQQVTLRCSSQSGHNTVSWYQQALGQGPQFIFQYYREEENGRGNFPPRFSGLQFPNYSSELNVNALELDDSALYLCASSFRRQNTGELFFGEGSRLTVL.

The CDR3 coding sequence is TGTGCCAGCAGGTCCGGGACAGGGTCCACCGGGGAGCTGTTTTTT. It is translated as CASRSGTGSTGELFF. The gene calls are TRBV6-1 and TRBJ2-2; 9 positions agree with TRBD1. The germline V gene encodes CDR1 MNHNS and CDR2 SASEGT. The trim removed 6 bases at V and 4 bases at J, leaving 6 bases unmatched. The CDR3 covers 15 residues.

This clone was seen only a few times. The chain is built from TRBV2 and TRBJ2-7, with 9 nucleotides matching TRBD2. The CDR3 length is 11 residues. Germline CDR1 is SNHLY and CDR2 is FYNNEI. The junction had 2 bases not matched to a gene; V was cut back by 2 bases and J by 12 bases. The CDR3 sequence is CASSELAGRYF. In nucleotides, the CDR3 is TGTGCCAGCAGTGAACTAGCGGGGAGGTACTTC. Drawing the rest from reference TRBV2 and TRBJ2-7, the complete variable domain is EPEVTQTPSHQVTQMGQEVILRCVPISNHLYFYWYRQILGQKVEFLVSFYNNEISEKSEIFDDQFSVERPDGSNFTLKIRSTKLEDSAMYFCASSELAGRYFGPGTRLTVT.

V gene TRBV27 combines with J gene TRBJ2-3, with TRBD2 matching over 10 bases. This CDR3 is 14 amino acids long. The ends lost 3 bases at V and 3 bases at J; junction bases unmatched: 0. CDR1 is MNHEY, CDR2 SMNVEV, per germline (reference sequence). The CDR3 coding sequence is TGTGCCAGCAGTTTTAGCGGGAGGACAGATACGCAGTATTTT. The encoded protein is CASSFSGRTDTQYF.

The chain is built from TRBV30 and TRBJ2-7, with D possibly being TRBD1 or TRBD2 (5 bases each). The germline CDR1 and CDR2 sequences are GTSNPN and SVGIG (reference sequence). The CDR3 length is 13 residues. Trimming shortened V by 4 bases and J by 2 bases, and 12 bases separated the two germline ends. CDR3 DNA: TGTGCCTGGATGCCCAGGGAGACCTACGAGCAGTACTTC. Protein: CAWMPRETYEQYF. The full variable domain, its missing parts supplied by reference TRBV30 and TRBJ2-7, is SQTIHQWPATLVQPVGSPLSLECTVEGTSNPNLYWYRQAAGRGLQLLFYSVGIGQISSEVPQNLSASRPQDRQFILSSKKLLLSDSGFYLCAWMPRETYEQYFGPGTRLTVT.

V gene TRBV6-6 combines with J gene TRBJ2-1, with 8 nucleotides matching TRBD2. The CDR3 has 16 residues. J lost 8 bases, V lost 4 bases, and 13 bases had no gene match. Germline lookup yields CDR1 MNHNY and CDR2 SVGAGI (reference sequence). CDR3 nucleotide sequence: TGTGCCAGCAGTTCCCCCTCCGGGAGGGCCGGCGATGAGCAGTTCTTC. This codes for CASSSPSGRAGDEQFF.

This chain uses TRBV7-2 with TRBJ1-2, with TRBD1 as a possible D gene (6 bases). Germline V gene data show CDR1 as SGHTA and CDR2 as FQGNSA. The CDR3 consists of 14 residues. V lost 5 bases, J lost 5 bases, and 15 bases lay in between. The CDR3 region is CASSPDSGGYGYTF. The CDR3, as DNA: TGTGCCAGCAGCCCGGACAGCGGAGGATATGGCTACACCTTC.